These T cell receptor beta chains were read from a single sample in a study of cytomegalovirus exposure and HLA in healthy donors. Repertoires were generated with immunoSEQ multiplex PCR, while TCRdb's copy carries only in-frame clones and drops some. The sample has under 200,000 clones; roughly 78% are singletons. Sample: PBMCs. Every receptor here comes from a woman between 35 and 50 years old in good health and CMV-seronegative. Each CDR3 is given with its conserved first and last residue. A D gene is named only where the DNA matches it firmly. Rows give clone size only sometimes, using once, few, many, or a class for an expanded clone.

clone_size	d_call	v_call	cdr3_length	j_call	cdr3_aa	cdr3_nt
NA	NA	TRBV5-1	15	TRBJ2-7	CASSLFSGESYEQYF	TGCGCCAGCAGCTTGTTTTCGGGGGAATCCTACGAGCAGTACTTC
once	TRBD1	TRBV28	14	TRBJ1-1	CASSFSGGRTEAFF	TGTGCCAGCAGTTTCTCAGGGGGCCGGACTGAAGCTTTCTTT
NA	NA	TRBV6-5	14	TRBJ1-6	CASSVLRGTSPLHF	TGTGCCAGCAGCGTTCTGAGGGGGACCTCACCCCTCCACTTT
NA	TRBD1	TRBV5-1	14	TRBJ2-1	CASSSVGQGGEQFF	TGCGCCAGCAGCTCAGTAGGACAGGGCGGTGAGCAGTTCTTC
NA	TRBD1	TRBV19	14	TRBJ1-2	CASSAGTGNYGYTF	TGTGCCAGTAGTGCTGGGACAGGGAACTATGGCTACACCTTC
NA	NA	TRBV10-2	14	TRBJ1-5	CASSAGRSNQPQHF	TGCGCCAGCAGTGCAGGTCGTAGCAATCAGCCCCAGCATTTT
NA	NA	TRBV5-4	13	TRBJ2-7	CASSLQGNYEQYF	TGTGCCAGCAGCTTGCAGGGCAACTACGAGCAGTACTTC
NA	NA	TRBV14	14	TRBJ2-3	CASSFGQRRDTQYF	TGTGCCAGCAGCTTTGGACAGCGACGGGATACGCAGTATTTT
NA	NA	TRBV2	14	TRBJ1-3	CASRASNYGNTIYF	TGTGCCAGCAGGGCCAGCAACTACGGAAACACCATATATTTT
NA	TRBD1	TRBV6-4	16	TRBJ1-4	CAPQSGQKRTNEKLFF	TGTGCCCCACAATCGGGACAGAAGAGAACTAATGAAAAACTGTTTTTT
NA	NA	TRBV5-4	13	TRBJ2-5	CASSFQGKETQYF	TGTGCCAGCAGCTTCCAGGGGAAAGAGACCCAGTACTTC
few	TRBD1	TRBV2	12	TRBJ2-7	CASRYTGGEQYF	TGTGCCAGCAGATACACAGGGGGCGAGCAGTACTTC
once	NA	TRBV5-1	14	TRBJ1-5	CASSLGGSGQPQHF	TGCGCCAGCAGCTTAGGAGGGTCGGGTCAGCCCCAGCATTTT
NA	NA	TRBV6-5	12	TRBJ2-7	CASRQATYEQYF	TGTGCCAGCAGGCAAGCAACCTACGAGCAGTACTTC
NA	NA	TRBV28	17	TRBJ1-2	CASSLMGLDGLRYGYTF	TGTGCCAGCAGCCTAATGGGTTTGGACGGACTGAGATACGGCTACACCTTC
many	TRBD2	TRBV27	14	TRBJ2-1	CASRTGGVNNEQFF	TGTGCCAGCAGGACGGGGGGGGTGAACAATGAGCAGTTCTTC
NA	TRBD1	TRBV7-3	17	TRBJ2-7	CASSSQPMGQGINEQYF	TGTGCCAGCAGCTCCCAGCCAATGGGACAGGGGATTAATGAGCAGTACTTC